This is a list of T cell receptor beta chains from one sample in a study of radiotherapy plus CTLA-4 blockade in lung cancer. This table comes from immunoSEQ multiplex PCR, and its TCRdb copy is limited to in-frame clones, with some not included. Of 64,000 or so clones listed, 72% were seen once; the top ten hold 6.5% to 9.5%. Material: peripheral blood, obtained from a patient treated with radiotherapy plus ipilimumab. These receptors were collected from a human donor with non-small cell lung cancer whose response to radiotherapy plus ipilimumab could not be evaluated. Both conserved end residues are part of each CDR3.

v_gene: TRBV10-2; j_gene: TRBJ2-1; CDR3aa: CASRWDRGSYNEQFF
v_gene: TRBV18; j_gene: TRBJ1-1; CDR3aa: CASSETMNTEAFF
v_gene: TRBV5-1; j_gene: TRBJ2-3; CDR3aa: CASSPPSTDTQYF
v_gene: TRBV2; j_gene: TRBJ1-2; CDR3aa: CAGQQGESYGYTF
v_gene: TRBV7-9; j_gene: TRBJ1-1; CDR3aa: CASSLARTGGNTEAFF
v_gene: TRBV2; j_gene: TRBJ2-5; CDR3aa: CASSWNNLARQETQYF
v_gene: TRBV5-1; j_gene: TRBJ1-1; CDR3aa: CASSQDRGRTEAFF
v_gene: TRBV6-5; j_gene: TRBJ1-1; CDR3aa: CASSYTGDTEAFF
v_gene: TRBV5-1; j_gene: TRBJ2-7; CDR3aa: CASSLREGPYEQYF
v_gene: TRBV28; j_gene: TRBJ2-3; CDR3aa: CATATSQADTQYF
v_gene: TRBV7-6; j_gene: TRBJ1-1; CDR3aa: CASSLRTGMNTEAFF
v_gene: TRBV28; j_gene: TRBJ1-1; CDR3aa: CASSLVGGEAFF
v_gene: TRBV11-3; j_gene: TRBJ2-7; CDR3aa: CASSSQEGTGYEQYF
v_gene: TRBV9; j_gene: TRBJ2-1; CDR3aa: CASSVEGASSYNEQFF
v_gene: TRBV4-1; j_gene: TRBJ2-7; CDR3aa: CASSQASDRTYEQYF
v_gene: TRBV6-6; j_gene: TRBJ1-1; CDR3aa: CASSVGALNTEAFF
v_gene: TRBV11-1; j_gene: TRBJ2-7; CDR3aa: CASSLGAGYYEQYF
v_gene: TRBV2; j_gene: TRBJ2-1; CDR3aa: CASLAGYNEQFF
v_gene: TRBV4-2; j_gene: TRBJ2-5; CDR3aa: CASSQPGLGEETQYF
v_gene: TRBV4-1; j_gene: TRBJ2-1; CDR3aa: CASSQIAGASYNEQFF
v_gene: TRBV10-2; j_gene: TRBJ2-1; CDR3aa: CASSGTVGWDSSEQFF
v_gene: TRBV30; j_gene: .; CDR3aa: CAWSNRDYEQYF
v_gene: TRBV6-5; j_gene: TRBJ1-2; CDR3aa: CASSPQGTNYGYTF
v_gene: TRBV9; j_gene: TRBJ2-2; CDR3aa: CASSPSGRLANTGELFF
v_gene: TRBV4-2; j_gene: TRBJ2-7; CDR3aa: CASSPPREGEQYF
v_gene: TRBV4-1; j_gene: TRBJ2-7; CDR3aa: CASSQQQQATYEQYF
v_gene: TRBV6-6; j_gene: TRBJ2-7; CDR3aa: CASSYPDSYEQYF
v_gene: TRBV19; j_gene: TRBJ2-1; CDR3aa: CASRQGLNSYNEQFF
v_gene: TRBV30; j_gene: TRBJ1-1; CDR3aa: CAWSVGRGTEAFF
v_gene: TRBV7-3; j_gene: TRBJ2-5; CDR3aa: CASRLAGGPSETQYF
v_gene: TRBV5-1; j_gene: TRBJ2-3; CDR3aa: CASSLAPDSQDTQYF
v_gene: TRBV5-1; j_gene: TRBJ1-1; CDR3aa: CASSLGSGLMNTEAFF
v_gene: TRBV5-6; j_gene: TRBJ2-7; CDR3aa: CASTQTGLYSYEQYF
v_gene: TRBV4-1; j_gene: TRBJ2-7; CDR3aa: CASSHILHSSALPTYEQYF
v_gene: TRBV7-3; j_gene: TRBJ2-1; CDR3aa: CASSLMGGLYNEQFF
v_gene: TRBV15; j_gene: TRBJ2-7; CDR3aa: CATSRGSTGDEQYF
v_gene: TRBV5-6; j_gene: TRBJ2-5; CDR3aa: CASSFGTGFVGETQYF
v_gene: TRBV7-8; j_gene: TRBJ2-2; CDR3aa: CASSSLAGANTGELFF
v_gene: TRBV27; j_gene: TRBJ2-3; CDR3aa: CASSGTGLAGTDTQYF